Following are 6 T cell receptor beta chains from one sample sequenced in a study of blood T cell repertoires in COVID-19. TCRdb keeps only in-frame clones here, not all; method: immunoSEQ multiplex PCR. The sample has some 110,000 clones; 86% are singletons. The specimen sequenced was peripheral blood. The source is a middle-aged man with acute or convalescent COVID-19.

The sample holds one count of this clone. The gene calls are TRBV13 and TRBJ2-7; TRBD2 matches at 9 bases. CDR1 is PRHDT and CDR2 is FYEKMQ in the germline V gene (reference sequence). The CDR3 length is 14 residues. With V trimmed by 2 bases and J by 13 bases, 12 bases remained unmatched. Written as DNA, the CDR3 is TGTGCCAGCAGCTTATCGGCGGGGGGGTCCCCCAACTACTTC. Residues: CASSLSAGGSPNYF.

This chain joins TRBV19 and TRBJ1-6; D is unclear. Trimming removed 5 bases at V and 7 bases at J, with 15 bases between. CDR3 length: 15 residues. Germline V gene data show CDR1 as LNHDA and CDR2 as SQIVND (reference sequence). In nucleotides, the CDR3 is TGTGCCAGTAGTGTAGCGCGCACAGAGAATTCACCCCTCCACTTT. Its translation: CASSVARTENSPLHF.

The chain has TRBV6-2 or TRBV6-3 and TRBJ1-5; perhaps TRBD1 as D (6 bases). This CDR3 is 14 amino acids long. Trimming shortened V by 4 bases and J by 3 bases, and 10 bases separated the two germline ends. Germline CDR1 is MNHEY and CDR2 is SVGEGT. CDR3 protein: CASSSGQHNQPQHF. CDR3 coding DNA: TGTGCCAGCAGTTCTGGACAGCACAATCAGCCCCAGCATTTT.

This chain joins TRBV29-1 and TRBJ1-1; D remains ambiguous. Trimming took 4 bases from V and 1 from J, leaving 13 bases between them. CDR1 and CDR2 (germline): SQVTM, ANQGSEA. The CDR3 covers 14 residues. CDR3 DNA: TGCAGCGTTGGGATCGGAACGGGGAACACTGAAGCTTTCTTT. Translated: CSVGIGTGNTEAFF.

CDR3 loop: CASSTGWETQYF. CDR3 nucleotides: TGTGCCAGTAGTACAGGGTGGGAGACCCAGTACTTC. The chain joins TRBV19 to TRBJ2-5, with D maybe TRBD1 (5 bases). Trimming shortened V by 4 bases and J by 5 bases, and 8 bases separated the two germline ends. The CDR3 contains 12 residues. In germline, CDR1 is LNHDA, CDR2 SQIVND (reference sequence).

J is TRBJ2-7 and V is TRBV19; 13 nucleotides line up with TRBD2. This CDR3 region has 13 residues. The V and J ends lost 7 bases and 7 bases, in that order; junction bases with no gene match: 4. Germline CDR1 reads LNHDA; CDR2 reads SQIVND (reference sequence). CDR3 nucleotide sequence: TGTGCCAGTATGACTAGCGGGAGGCGTGAGCAGTACTTC. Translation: CASMTSGRREQYF.